One sample yielded the 21 T cell receptor beta chains listed below, sequenced in a study of T cell repertoires in cytomegalovirus infection (dated by TCRdb to the late 2010s). The sample's treatment or condition, from its label and the paper: in vitro stimulation with specific CMV peptide epitopes to enrich CMV-specific T cells. No antigen is known for these receptors. For sequencing, an Illumina HiSeq 1500 was employed. Clones were called with MiXCR by TCRdb after fastp trimmed the public reads at Q25, and only in-frame beta chains were retained. Rows are unified per CDR3 protein, each entry keeping the most common DNA and genes. Present in this sample are 650,000 to 850,000 distinct CDR3 sequences, 25% to 30% of which were seen just once. Together, the top ten hold less than 15% of the sample. Sample: cultured CD8+ T cells from PBMCs, taken from culture after CMV antigen stimulation. Every receptor here comes from a human donor in good health (CMV status not recorded). Some clones in this sample may be carry-over from other donors' samples.

The chain carries TRBV9 and TRBJ2-1; 7 nucleotides match TRBD2. Trimming at V came to 0 bases and at J to 9 bases, leaving 6 bases not matched to a gene. In germline, CDR1 is SGDLS, CDR2 YYNGEE. This CDR3 has 14 residues. As DNA, the CDR3 is TGTGCCAGCAGCGTAGGGGGGGGTTCAGGTGAGCAGTTCTTC. Translation gives CASSVGGGSGEQFF.

A remark on this clonotype: This could be a read error, since a much larger clone is one nucleotide away. The chain links TRBV7-2 to TRBJ2-2; the D call may be TRBD1 or TRBD2 (5 bases each). CDR3 size: 14 residues. The V end lost 3 bases, the J end lost 10 bases, and 15 bases lay between the germline ends. Germline V gene lookup returns CDR1 SGHTA and CDR2 FQGNSA. In nucleotides, the CDR3 is TGTGCCAGCAGCTTGGGACGATTCGTCCAGGAGCTGTTTTTT. This codes for CASSLGRFVQELFF. The full variable domain, its missing parts supplied by reference TRBV7-2 and TRBJ2-2, is GAGVSQSPSNKVTEKGKDVELRCDPISGHTALYWYRQSLGQGLEFLIYFQGNSAPDKSGLPSDRFSAERTGGSVSTLTIQRTQQEDSAVYLCASSLGRFVQELFFGEGSRLTVL.

This clonotype turned up a few times. V and J are TRBV6-6 and TRBJ2-3, with D uncertain. Trimming removed 2 bases from V and 2 bases from J, with 14 bases in between. Germline-derived CDR1 and CDR2 are MNHNY and SVGAGI (reference sequence). The CDR3 runs to 16 residues. The CDR3 loop reads CASSYPEEPTTDTQYF. In DNA, the CDR3 is TGTGCCAGCAGTTACCCCGAGGAGCCCACCACAGATACGCAGTATTTT.

V gene TRBV7-6 combines with J gene TRBJ2-3, with a weak D call TRBD1 (6 bases). V was pared by 1 base and J by 11 bases, with 13 bases between. The CDR3 is 13 residues long. Germline CDR1 SGHVS, CDR2 FNYEAQ. The CDR3 reads CASSLVAGEGQYF. In nucleotides, the CDR3 is TGTGCCAGCAGCTTAGTGGCAGGGGAAGGGCAGTATTTT.

The J gene is TRBJ2-2, the V gene TRBV12-3 or TRBV12-4; D is possibly TRBD2 (6 bases). V lost 6 bases and J lost 0, with 11 bases in between. The CDR3 extends over 15 amino acids. This chain's CDR3 is CASRGGRTNTGELFF. The DNA for the CDR3 is TGTGCCAGCAGGGGAGGACGGACGAACACCGGGGAGCTGTTTTTT.

The chain recombines TRBV5-1 with TRBJ2-4; D might be TRBD1 (5 bases). The CDR3 is 13 residues long. CDR1 SGHRS and CDR2 YFSETQ come from the germline V gene. The V gene lost 0 bases and the J gene lost 9 bases, with 10 bases spanning the gap. CDR3 sequence reads: CASSLDLQGIQYF. In nucleotides, the CDR3 is TGCGCCAGCAGCTTGGACCTCCAGGGCATTCAGTACTTC.

This clonotype has ten or more counts. J is TRBJ2-7 and V is TRBV7-6; the D gene is possibly TRBD2 (5 bases). The CDR3 is made up of 15 amino acids. Germline-derived CDR1 and CDR2 are SGHVS and FNYEAQ. With 1 base removed from V and 0 bases from J, the gap between germline ends came to 10 bases. The CDR3 DNA follows: TGTGCCAGCAGCTTAGGTCCGGGGAGCTCCTACGAGCAGTACTTC. Its protein product is CASSLGPGSSYEQYF.

This clonotype is classed as medium-sized. This chain links TRBV12-3 or TRBV12-4 with TRBJ1-1; no clear D. The CDR3 has 14 amino acids. V shed 3 bases and J shed 5 bases, with 13 bases lying between them. In nucleotides, the CDR3 is TGTGCCAGCAGTTTGGGCAGGTTTGGGACTGAAGCTTTCTTT. This codes for CASSLGRFGTEAFF.

The table lists this clonotype with a few counts. The chain employs TRBV2 and TRBJ2-7, with TRBD1 matching over 7 bases. V shed 7 bases, J shed 3 bases, and the junction held 9 bases outside the gene matches. The CDR3 consists of 14 residues. Germline V gives CDR1 SNHLY, CDR2 FYNNEI. CDR3 residues: CASIGTETYYEQYV. The CDR3 DNA follows: TGTGCCAGCATAGGGACAGAGACCTACTACGAGCAGTACGTC.

This clonotype was recorded a few times. The J gene is TRBJ2-7, the V gene TRBV11-1; 9 nucleotides agree with TRBD1. J was trimmed by 4 bases and V by 5 bases; bases with no gene match: 9. The germline V gene has CDR1 SGHAT and CDR2 FQDESV (reference sequence). The CDR3 is made up of 15 amino acids. The DNA of the CDR3 is TGTGCCAGCAGCCCCATCTCGGGACAGGGTTACGAGCAGTACTTC. Its translation is CASSPISGQGYEQYF.

CDR3 in amino acids: CASSLVGASLEQFF. CDR3 bases: TGTGCCAGCAGCTTAGTAGGAGCATCGCTTGAGCAGTTCTTC. The chain combines TRBV7-6 with TRBJ2-1, with unresolved D. Trimming stripped 1 base from V and 9 bases from J, with 13 bases between. This CDR3 is 14 amino acids long. The germline V gene has CDR1 SGHVS and CDR2 FNYEAQ.

The sample holds a few counts of this clonotype. The DNA for the CDR3 is TGTGCCAGCAGCTTGTTGGCGGGGTCCGCTACAGATACGCAGTATTTT. Translated: CASSLLAGSATDTQYF. This chain connects TRBV7-9 to TRBJ2-3; tentative D call: TRBD2 (6 bases). CDR3 size: 16 residues. Germline V gives CDR1 SEHNR, CDR2 FQNEAQ (reference sequence). With 3 bases removed from V and 3 bases from J, the gap between germline ends came to 16 bases.

The gene calls are TRBV28 and TRBJ2-7; D remains unclear. The germline V gene encodes CDR1 MDHEN and CDR2 SYDVKM. This CDR3 spans 12 amino acids. The ends were cut back, 3 bases at V and 4 bases at J, with 7 bases in the middle. CDR3 coding DNA: TGTGCCAGCAGTTTTGGTCGGTACGAGCAGTACGTC. It is translated as CASSFGRYEQYV.

This clonotype was counted a few times. V usage is TRBV5-5 and J usage is TRBJ2-3; no clear D. Between the trimmed V and J ends, which lost 1 base and 3 bases, there was a span of 12 bases. The CDR3 consists of 15 residues. Germline CDR1 and CDR2: SGHKS and YYEKEE (reference sequence). The CDR3, as DNA: TGTGCCAGCAGCTTGTCGCTACGATCGACAGATACGCAGTATTTT. It specifies CASSLSLRSTDTQYF. Full variable domain (outside the CDR3, taken from reference TRBV5-5 and TRBJ2-3): DAGVTQSPTHLIKTRGQQVTLRCSPISGHKSVSWYQQVLGQGPQFIFQYYEKEERGRGNFPDRFSARQFPNYSSELNVNALLLGDSALYLCASSLSLRSTDTQYFGPGTRLTVL.

This clonotype has more than one count but fewer than ten. CDR3 in DNA: TGTGCCAGCAGTTTATTTGCGGGGGGAAGAGATGAGCAGTTCTTC. It codes for CASSLFAGGRDEQFF. The rearrangement joins TRBV27 to TRBJ2-1; 8 bases map to TRBD2. V was clipped by 1 base and J by 8 bases; unmatched bases: 7. This CDR3 has 15 residues. Germline lookup yields CDR1 MNHEY and CDR2 SMNVEV (reference sequence).

Only a few counts were recorded for this clonotype. The chain has TRBV6-6 and TRBJ1-2, with D perhaps matching TRBD1 (6 bases). With 3 bases removed from V and 8 bases from J, the gap between germline ends came to 13 bases. Germline V gene lookup returns CDR1 MNHNY and CDR2 SVGAGI (reference sequence). The CDR3 spans 13 residues. The CDR3 region has the DNA TGTGCCAGCAGTTATCAGGGGCCGCGAGGCTACACCTTC. This codes for CASSYQGPRGYTF.

This clonotype was seen a handful of times. This chain connects TRBV7-6 to TRBJ2-5, with D uncertain. The length of the CDR3 is 14 residues. V was cut by 0 bases and J by 1 base, with 6 bases left in between. In germline, CDR1 is SGHVS, CDR2 FNYEAQ. CDR3 DNA: TGTGCCAGCAGCTTAGCGATTTTCCAAGAGACCCAGTACTTC. It is translated as CASSLAIFQETQYF.

This chain links TRBV5-1 with TRBJ2-7; 7 bases are a match to TRBD1. Germline V lookup: CDR1 SGHRS, CDR2 YFSETQ. The CDR3 spans 14 residues. Trimming removed 0 bases from V and 2 bases from J; junction bases left unmatched: 2. This CDR3 reads CASSLVQGAYEQYF. DNA for the CDR3: TGCGCCAGCAGCTTGGTCCAGGGGGCCTACGAGCAGTACTTC.

The CDR3 region has the DNA TGTGCCAGCAGCCAAGTCATTCGGGGTGTAGGGTTTCCCTACGAGCAGTACTTC. Translating gives CASSQVIRGVGFPYEQYF. The V and J genes are TRBV14 and TRBJ2-7, with D possibly TRBD2 on 5 matching bases. The CDR3 loop spans 18 amino acids. V lost 1 base and J 2 bases, leaving 21 bases between the germline ends. Germline CDR1 and CDR2: SGHDN and FVKESK. Together with reference TRBV14 and TRBJ2-7, the CDR3 gives the full variable domain: EAGVTQFPSHSVIEKGQTVTLRCDPISGHDNLYWYRRVMGKEIKFLLHFVKESKQDESGMPNNRFLAERTGGTYSTLKVQPAELEDSGVYFCASSQVIRGVGFPYEQYFGPGTRLTVT.

The V call is TRBV7-9, the J call TRBJ2-7; D uncertain. Germline V gives CDR1 SEHNR, CDR2 FQNEAQ (reference sequence). The V gene lost 0 bases and the J gene lost 2 bases, with 11 bases spanning the gap. The CDR3 spans 15 residues. The CDR3, as DNA: TGTGCCAGCAGCTTAGCGCGATACAGCACCTACGAGCAGTACTTC. Translating it yields CASSLARYSTYEQYF.

V is TRBV6-1 and J is TRBJ1-5, with a weak D call TRBD1 (5 bases). From germline, CDR1 is MNHNS and CDR2 SASEGT. V lost 7 bases and J 2 bases, leaving 18 bases between the germline ends. There are 16 residues in the CDR3. The CDR3 coding sequence is TGTGCCAGCAAGGACACATATTCGTTTGGCAATCAGCCCCAGCATTTT. Amino acid sequence: CASKDTYSFGNQPQHF.